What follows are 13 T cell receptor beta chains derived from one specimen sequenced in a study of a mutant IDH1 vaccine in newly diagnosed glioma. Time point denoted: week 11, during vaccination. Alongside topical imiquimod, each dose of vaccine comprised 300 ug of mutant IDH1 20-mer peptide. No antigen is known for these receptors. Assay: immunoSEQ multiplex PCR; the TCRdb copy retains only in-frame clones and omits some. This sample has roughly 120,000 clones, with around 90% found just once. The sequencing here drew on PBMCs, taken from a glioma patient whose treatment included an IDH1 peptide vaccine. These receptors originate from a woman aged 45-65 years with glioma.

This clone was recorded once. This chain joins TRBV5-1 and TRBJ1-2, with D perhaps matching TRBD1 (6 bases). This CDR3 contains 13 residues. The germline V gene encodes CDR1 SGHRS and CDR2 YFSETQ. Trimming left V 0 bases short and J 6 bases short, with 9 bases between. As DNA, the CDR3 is TGCGCCAGCAGCTTGGACAGGGTTGATGGCTACACCTTC. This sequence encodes CASSLDRVDGYTF.

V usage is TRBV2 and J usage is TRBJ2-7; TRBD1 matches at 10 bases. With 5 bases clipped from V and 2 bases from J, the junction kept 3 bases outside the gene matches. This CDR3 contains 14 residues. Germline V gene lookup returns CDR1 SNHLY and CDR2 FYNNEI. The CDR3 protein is CASSPGTGAYEQYF. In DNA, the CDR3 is TGTGCCAGCAGTCCCGGGACAGGGGCCTACGAGCAGTACTTC.

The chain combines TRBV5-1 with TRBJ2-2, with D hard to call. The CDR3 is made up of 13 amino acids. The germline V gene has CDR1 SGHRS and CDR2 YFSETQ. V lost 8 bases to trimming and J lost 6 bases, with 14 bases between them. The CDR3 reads CASRVNSAGELFF. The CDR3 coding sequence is TGCGCCAGTAGGGTAAATTCGGCCGGGGAGCTGTTTTTT.

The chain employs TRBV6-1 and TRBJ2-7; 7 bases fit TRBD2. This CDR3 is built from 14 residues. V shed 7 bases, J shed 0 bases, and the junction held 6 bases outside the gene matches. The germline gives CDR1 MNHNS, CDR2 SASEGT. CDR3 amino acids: CASTKTSLSYEQYF. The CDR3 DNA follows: TGTGCCAGCACTAAGACTAGCCTCTCCTACGAGCAGTACTTC.

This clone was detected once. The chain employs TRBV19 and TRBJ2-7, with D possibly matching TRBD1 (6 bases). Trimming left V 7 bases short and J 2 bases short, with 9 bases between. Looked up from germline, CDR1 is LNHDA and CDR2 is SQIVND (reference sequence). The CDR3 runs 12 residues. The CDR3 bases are TGTGCCAGTATGGACAGTCCCTACGAGCAGTACTTC. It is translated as CASMDSPYEQYF.

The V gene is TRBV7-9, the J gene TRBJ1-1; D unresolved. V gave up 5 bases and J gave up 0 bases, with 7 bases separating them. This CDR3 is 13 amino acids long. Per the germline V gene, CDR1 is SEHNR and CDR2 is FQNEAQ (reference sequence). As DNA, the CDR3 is TGTGCCAGCAGCCACGTATTGAACACTGAAGCTTTCTTT. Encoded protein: CASSHVLNTEAFF. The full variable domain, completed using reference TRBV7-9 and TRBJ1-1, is DTGVSQNPRHKITKRGQNVTFRCDPISEHNRLYWYRQTLGQGPEFLTYFQNEAQLEKSRLLSDRFSAERPKGSFSTLEIQRTEQGDSAMYLCASSHVLNTEAFFGQGTRLTVV.

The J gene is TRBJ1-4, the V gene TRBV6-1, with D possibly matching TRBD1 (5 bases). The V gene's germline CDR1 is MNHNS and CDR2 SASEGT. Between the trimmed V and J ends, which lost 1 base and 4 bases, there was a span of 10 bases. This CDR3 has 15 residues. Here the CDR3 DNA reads TGTGCCAGCAGTGAAGTTGTCGGACATAATGAAAAACTGTTTTTT. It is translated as CASSEVVGHNEKLFF.

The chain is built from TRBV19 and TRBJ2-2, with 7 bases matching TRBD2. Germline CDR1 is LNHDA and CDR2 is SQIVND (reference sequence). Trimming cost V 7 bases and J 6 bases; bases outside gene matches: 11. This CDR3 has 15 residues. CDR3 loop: CASTGGRGLPGELFF. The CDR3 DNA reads TGTGCCAGTACGGGCGGGAGAGGGTTGCCCGGGGAGCTGTTTTTT.

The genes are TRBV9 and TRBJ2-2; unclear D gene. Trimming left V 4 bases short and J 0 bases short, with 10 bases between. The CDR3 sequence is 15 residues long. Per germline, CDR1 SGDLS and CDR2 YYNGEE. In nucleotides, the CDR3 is TGTGCCAGCAGCCCCCGGGCCACGAACACCGGGGAGCTGTTTTTT. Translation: CASSPRATNTGELFF.

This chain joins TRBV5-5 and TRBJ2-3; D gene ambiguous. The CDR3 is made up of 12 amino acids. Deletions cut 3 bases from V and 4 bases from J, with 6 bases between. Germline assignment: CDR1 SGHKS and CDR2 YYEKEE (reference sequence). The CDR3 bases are TGTGCCAGCAGCTGGAGCTCAGATACGCAGTATTTT. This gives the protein CASSWSSDTQYF.

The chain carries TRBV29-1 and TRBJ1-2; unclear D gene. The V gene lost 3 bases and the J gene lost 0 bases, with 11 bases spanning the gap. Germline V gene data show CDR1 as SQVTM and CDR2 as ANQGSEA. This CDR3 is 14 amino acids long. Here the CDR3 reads CSVDGRGTNYGYTF. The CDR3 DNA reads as TGCAGCGTTGACGGTAGAGGCACTAACTATGGCTACACCTTC.

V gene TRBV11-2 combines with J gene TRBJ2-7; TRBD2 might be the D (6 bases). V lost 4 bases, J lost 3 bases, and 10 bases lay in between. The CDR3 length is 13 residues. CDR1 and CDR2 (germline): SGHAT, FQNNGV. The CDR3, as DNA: TGTGCCAGCAGCTGGGACTTGGGCTACGAGCAGTACTTC. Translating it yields CASSWDLGYEQYF.

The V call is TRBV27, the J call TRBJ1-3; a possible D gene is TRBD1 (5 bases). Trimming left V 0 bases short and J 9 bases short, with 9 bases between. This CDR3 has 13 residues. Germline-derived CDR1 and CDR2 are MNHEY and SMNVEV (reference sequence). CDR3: CASSLSGGGTIYF. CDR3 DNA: TGTGCCAGCAGTTTATCGGGGGGAGGCACCATATATTTT.